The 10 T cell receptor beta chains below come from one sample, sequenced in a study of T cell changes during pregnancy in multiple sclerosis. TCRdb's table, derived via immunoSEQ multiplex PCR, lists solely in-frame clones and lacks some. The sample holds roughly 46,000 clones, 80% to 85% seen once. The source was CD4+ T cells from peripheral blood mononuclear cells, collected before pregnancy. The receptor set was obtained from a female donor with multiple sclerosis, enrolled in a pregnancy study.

The CDR3 nucleotides read TGTGCCAGCTCACCAGGACAGGTCTTGAACACTGAAGCTTTCTTT. Its translation: CASSPGQVLNTEAFF. The chain links TRBV18 to TRBJ1-1; the match to TRBD1 covers 7 bases. From germline, CDR1 is KGHSH and CDR2 LQKENI. The CDR3 is made up of 15 amino acids. With V trimmed by 2 bases and J by 0 bases, 3 bases remained unmatched. Supplemented by reference TRBV18 and TRBJ1-1, the full variable domain reads NAGVMQNPRHLVRRRGQEARLRCSPMKGHSHVYWYRQLPEEGLKFMVYLQKENIIDESGMPKERFSAEFPKEGPSILRIQQVVRGDSAAYFCASSPGQVLNTEAFFGQGTRLTVV.

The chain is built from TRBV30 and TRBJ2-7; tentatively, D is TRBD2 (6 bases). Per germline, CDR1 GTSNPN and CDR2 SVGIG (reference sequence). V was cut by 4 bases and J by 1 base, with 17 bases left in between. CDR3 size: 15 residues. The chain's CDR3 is CAWTHPARDSYEQYF. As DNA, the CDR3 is TGTGCCTGGACCCATCCTGCGCGGGATTCCTACGAGCAGTACTTC. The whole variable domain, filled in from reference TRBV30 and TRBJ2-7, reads SQTIHQWPATLVQPVGSPLSLECTVEGTSNPNLYWYRQAAGRGLQLLFYSVGIGQISSEVPQNLSASRPQDRQFILSSKKLLLSDSGFYLCAWTHPARDSYEQYFGPGTRLTVT.

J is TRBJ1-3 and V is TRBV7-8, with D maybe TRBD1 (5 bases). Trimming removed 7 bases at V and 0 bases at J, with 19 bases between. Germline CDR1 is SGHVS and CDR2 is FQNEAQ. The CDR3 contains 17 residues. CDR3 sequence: CASTPGLGSFSGNTIYF. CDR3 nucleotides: TGTGCCAGCACCCCAGGGTTAGGGTCCTTCTCTGGAAACACCATATATTTT.

CDR3 bases: TGTGCCAGCAGTCGACAGGGGGGGTCCTACGAGCAGTACTTC. It encodes CASSRQGGSYEQYF. The chain couples TRBV6-5 to TRBJ2-7; 9 bases fit TRBD1. Losses at the gene ends were 5 bases for V and 1 base for J; bases not matched to a gene: 3. The CDR3 is 14 residues long. Per germline, CDR1 MNHEY and CDR2 SVGAGI.

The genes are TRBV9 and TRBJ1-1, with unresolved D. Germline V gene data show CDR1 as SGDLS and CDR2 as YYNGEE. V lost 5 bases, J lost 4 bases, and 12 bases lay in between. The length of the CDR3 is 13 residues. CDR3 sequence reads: CASSNTAGTEAFF. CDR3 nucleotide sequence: TGTGCCAGCAGTAACACGGCGGGCACTGAAGCTTTCTTT.

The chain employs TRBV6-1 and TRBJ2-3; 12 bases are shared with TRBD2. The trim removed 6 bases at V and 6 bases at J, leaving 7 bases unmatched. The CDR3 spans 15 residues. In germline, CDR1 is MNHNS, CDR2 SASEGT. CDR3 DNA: TGTGCCAGCAGGGGGACAACTAGCGGGAGGGATACGCAGTATTTT. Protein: CASRGTTSGRDTQYF.

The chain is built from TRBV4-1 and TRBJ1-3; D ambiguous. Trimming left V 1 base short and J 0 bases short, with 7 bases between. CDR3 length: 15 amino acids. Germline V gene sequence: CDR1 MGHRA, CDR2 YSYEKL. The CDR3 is CASSQGRVSGNTIYF. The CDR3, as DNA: TGCGCCAGCAGCCAAGGCCGGGTCTCTGGAAACACCATATATTTT.

Here the CDR3 reads CASNQGAQTEAFF. CDR3 sequence (DNA): TGTGCCAGCAACCAGGGGGCGCAGACTGAAGCTTTCTTT. V and J are TRBV25-1 and TRBJ1-1, with 8 bases aligning to TRBD1. The junction had 6 bases not matched to a gene; V was cut back by 7 bases and J by 5 bases. In germline, CDR1 is MGHDK, CDR2 SYGVNS. The CDR3 loop spans 13 amino acids.

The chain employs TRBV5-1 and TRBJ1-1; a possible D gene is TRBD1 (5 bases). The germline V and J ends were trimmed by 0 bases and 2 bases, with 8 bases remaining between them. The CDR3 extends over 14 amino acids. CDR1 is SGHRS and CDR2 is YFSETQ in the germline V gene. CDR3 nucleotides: TGCGCCAGCAGCTTGGGGGGGGGAAACACTGAAGCTTTCTTT. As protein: CASSLGGGNTEAFF.

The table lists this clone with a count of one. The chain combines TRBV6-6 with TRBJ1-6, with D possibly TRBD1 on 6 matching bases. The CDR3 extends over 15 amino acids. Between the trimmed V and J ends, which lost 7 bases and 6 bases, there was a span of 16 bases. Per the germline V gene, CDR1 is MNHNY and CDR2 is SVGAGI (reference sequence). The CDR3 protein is CASKVAGQRNSPLHF. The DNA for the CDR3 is TGTGCCAGCAAGGTTGCAGGACAGCGTAATTCACCCCTCCACTTT.